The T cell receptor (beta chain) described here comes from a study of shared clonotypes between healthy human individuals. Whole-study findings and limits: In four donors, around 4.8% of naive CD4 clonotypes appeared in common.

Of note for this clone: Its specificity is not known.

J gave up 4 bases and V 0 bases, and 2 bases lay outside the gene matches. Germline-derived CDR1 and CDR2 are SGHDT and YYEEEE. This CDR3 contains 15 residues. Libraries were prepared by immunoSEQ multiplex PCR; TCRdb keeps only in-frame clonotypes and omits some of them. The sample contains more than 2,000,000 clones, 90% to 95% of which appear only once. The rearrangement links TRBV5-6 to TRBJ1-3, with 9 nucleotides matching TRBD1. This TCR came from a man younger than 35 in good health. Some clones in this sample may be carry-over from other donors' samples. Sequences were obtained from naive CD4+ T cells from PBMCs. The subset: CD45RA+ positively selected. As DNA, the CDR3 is TGTGCCAGCAGCTTGGACAGGGGGCTCGGAAACACCATATATTTT. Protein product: CASSLDRGLGNTIYF.